The T cell receptor beta chain under discussion was sequenced for a study of OX40 agonist ivuxolimab in advanced cancers. For the wider study: The costimulatory receptor OX40 (CD134) was targeted by ivuxolimab, a fully human IgG2 agonistic monoclonal antibody. Intravenous ivuxolimab was administered to patients every 2 weeks at six dose levels: 0.01, 0.1, 0.3, 1.5, 3 and 10 mg/kg. Among the approximately 50 dose-escalation patients, some 19 had hepatocellular carcinoma, roughly 15 melanoma, 9 renal cell carcinoma and 9 head and neck cancer. The dose-escalation cohort was 82.7% male with a mean age of about 60 years, ranging from about 23 to 85. Patients were allowed to have had prior anti-PD-1, anti-PD-L1 or anti-CTLA-4 therapy, and roughly 40% of the dose-escalation patients had been treated with checkpoint inhibitors. Partial responses occurred in three dose-escalation patients: two with cutaneous melanoma and one with hepatocellular carcinoma. The purpose of peripheral TCRbeta sequencing was to test whether ivuxolimab changed TCR sequence diversity and led to clonal T-cell expansion. The paper describes the monotherapy dose-escalation part (N ≈ 52 patients) of the phase I trial of ivuxolimab. Broader findings and caveats from the paper: The antigen specificity of the clonally expanded peripheral T cells was not determined. Low levels of normalized T-cell clonal expansion were also seen in some patients who did not respond. Clonal expansion of both CD4+ and CD8+ blood T cells was observed from baseline to week 6 at doses 0.1 to 3.0 mg/kg. Partial responders in the 0.1-3.0 mg/kg groups had among the lowest normalized peripheral clonal expansion, especially among CD8+ T cells. After ivuxolimab, expanded clones were on average more numerous among CD8+ T cells than among CD4+ T cells.

Spanning cysteine to phenylalanine, the CDR3 consists of 15 amino acids. Only the CDR3 DNA stays, 45 bases, in frame from base 1. Cut back by 0 bases and 3 bases, the V and J ends lie 11 bases apart. The germline V gene provides CDR1 SGDLS and CDR2 YYNGEE. Genomic DNA was isolated from the sorted cells so that the TCRbeta CDR3 region could be sequenced. The immunoSEQ Assay was used to sequence the TCRbeta CDR3 regions. In TCRdb, the immuneACCESS table is reduced to in-frame sequences with V and J assigned. These tables do not hold every clone; where another copy was compared, an unresolved V gene accounts for under half, and the others remain unexplained. The sample table holds about 55,000 clones, of which around 85% were seen once. Approximately 12% of the sample comes from the top ten. Patients with a history of autoimmune disease or receiving systemic immunosuppression were excluded from the trial. Peripheral blood for TCR sequencing was collected from all dose cohorts at baseline, on cycle 4 day 1, and on cycle 7 day 1. Samples were obtained from an open-label, multicenter, first-in-human phase I dose-escalation trial of ivuxolimab. Adults with locally advanced or metastatic melanoma, renal cell carcinoma, hepatocellular carcinoma or head and neck squamous cell carcinoma were enrolled in the trial. Before TCR sequencing, CD4+ T cells and CD8+ T cells were sorted from peripheral blood as separate populations.

On this clone itself: Its target antigen remains unknown. Nothing much larger sits one base from this clone, and base qualities are not available.

The specimen comprised CD4+ or CD8+ T cells sorted from blood, sampled in a trial of the OX40 agonist ivuxolimab. The V gene is TRBV9 and the J gene is TRBJ2-3; TRBD2 is a possible D gene, resting on 7 matching bases. The sequence was collected from an adult with an advanced solid tumor such as melanoma, head and neck, liver or kidney cancer. The DNA reads as follows: TGTGCCAGCAGCGTAGAGGGGGGAGGGACAGATACGCAGTATTTT. Translation gives CASSVEGGGTDTQYF.